This T cell receptor (beta chain) appears in the sequencing data of a study of blood T cells in healthy people across ages. It was with a sample-barcoded 5' primer and a J-beta primer mix that a second PCR of about 6 to 11 cycles was run. Each CDR3 protein is one row after TCRdb ran MiXCR on the 5' RACE reads. This sample yields 600,000 to 900,000 distinct CDR3 sequences, of which around 24% are seen a single time; 2.5% to 3.5% belongs to the top ten. This CDR3 is 17 amino acids long. The V gene end was trimmed by 6 bases and the J gene end by 3 bases; junction bases not matched to a gene: 16. The same sample was also used in a study of T cells of mothers and their children.

This chain connects TRBV12-3 or TRBV12-4 to TRBJ1-1; 7 bases map to TRBD1. The receptor's source is a boy younger than 18 in good health. Sequencing was carried out using blood. The CDR3 nucleotides read TGTGCCAGCAGCTCCTCCTCCACAGGGGCGCCGGACACTGAAGCTTTCTTT. It translates to CASSSSSTGAPDTEAFF.